The following is a T cell receptor (beta chain) sequence with its context. Distinct nucleotide sequences in the sample also encode this CDR3. J lost 1 base, V lost 1 base, and 2 bases had no gene match. This CDR3 comprises 15 residues. Germline V gene lookup returns CDR1 SGHRS and CDR2 YFSETQ. This entry comes from a study of blood T cell repertoires in COVID-19. Across the whole study: The study drew acute and convalescent COVID-19 samples from the United States, Italy and Spain.

Methods used by the authors: From reference gene primer amplification, estimates of nucleated cell counts were derived. Data came from immunoSEQ multiplex PCR; TCRdb stores just in-frame clones and leaves some out. V and J calls plus clone size are reproduced from that table; the DNA served to infer D and trimming. This sample has 200,000 to 300,000 clones, with around 82% found just once. The clonotype comes from a human donor in a cohort sampled during active COVID-19. V usage is TRBV5-1 and J usage is TRBJ1-2; TRBD1 matches 9 bases. Sequencing was performed on peripheral blood. In nucleotides, the CDR3 is TGCGCCAGCAGCTTGTGGACAGGGGTTAACTATGGCTACACCTTC. Its translation is CASSLWTGVNYGYTF.